These 8 T cell receptor beta chains were sequenced from one sample in a study of T-cell memory formation after mild COVID-19. TCRdb ran MiXCR on the 5' RACE reads and lists one entry per CDR3 protein. The sample contains approximately 340,000 distinct CDR3 sequences, 10% to 15% of which appear only once. The specimen was PBMCs or a T cell subset sorted from them (not recorded which). The receptors stem from a young man who had mild COVID-19 (a few samples of this study predate the infection). Cell type and time point are not known.

Only one count was recorded for this clonotype. Possible read error: a much larger clone is one base away. This chain uses TRBV6-2 or TRBV6-3 with TRBJ1-1, with 9 bases lining up with TRBD1. The CDR3 runs to 15 residues. V lost 6 bases to trimming and J lost 1 base; unmatched junction nucleotides: 6. The germline gives CDR1 MNHEY, CDR2 SVGEGT. CDR3 loop: CASSLRTGANTEAFF. The CDR3 DNA follows: TGTGCCAGCAGCCTCCGGACAGGGGCGAACACTGAAGCTTTCTTT.

Ten or more counts support this clonotype. The chain couples TRBV4-1 to TRBJ2-5; D possibly uses TRBD1 or TRBD2 (6 bases each). The CDR3 is 19 amino acids. V lost 2 bases and J lost 0, with 22 bases in between. From germline, CDR1 is MGHRA and CDR2 YSYEKL. DNA of the CDR3: TGCGCCAGCAGCCAATCAATAGGAAGTCCCGGGGGCTACCAAGAGACCCAGTACTTC. Translating gives CASSQSIGSPGGYQETQYF.

The chain carries TRBV14 and TRBJ2-7; D gene unclear. The CDR3 spans 13 residues. Germline V gives CDR1 SGHDN, CDR2 FVKESK. The CDR3 reads CDQQTAGPYEQYV. DNA of the CDR3: TGCGACCAGCAGACGGCAGGTCCCTACGAGCAGTACGTC.

The V and J genes are TRBV24-1 and TRBJ2-5; TRBD1 or TRBD2 may be the D gene (6 bases each). Trimming removed 9 bases from V and 2 bases from J, with 15 bases in between. The CDR3 has 14 amino acids. CDR1 and CDR2 (germline): KGHDR, SFDVKD. Written as DNA, the CDR3 is TGTGCCACCTCTGTCGGGGGCGGGCAAGAGACCCAGTACTTC. Translating gives CATSVGGGQETQYF.

V usage is TRBV6-5 and J usage is TRBJ2-1, with no clear D. The CDR3 consists of 13 residues. The germline V gene has CDR1 MNHEY and CDR2 SVGAGI. The V and J ends lost 8 bases and 1 base respectively, with 9 bases between them. CDR3 residues: CASSTRSYNEQFF. CDR3 bases: TGTGCCAGCTCTACGCGGTCCTACAATGAGCAGTTCTTC.

This clonotype was seen only a few times. The rearrangement links TRBV6-2 or TRBV6-3 to TRBJ1-2; 8 bases map to TRBD1. From germline, CDR1 is MNHEY and CDR2 SVGEGT. V was clipped by 2 bases and J by 9 bases; unmatched bases: 8. The CDR3 spans 14 residues. This CDR3 is CASSYEDRVRSYTF. The CDR3 coding sequence is TGTGCCAGCAGTTACGAGGACAGGGTTAGAAGCTACACCTTC.

This clonotype was detected only once. J is TRBJ2-1 and V is TRBV10-3; TRBD2 matches 9 bases. Germline CDR1 is ENHRY and CDR2 is SYGVKD. CDR3 size: 12 residues. V dropped 10 bases and J dropped 7; count of bases not matched to a gene: 5. The CDR3 reads CASGGALNEQFF. The CDR3 DNA reads TGTGCCAGCGGGGGGGCGTTGAATGAGCAGTTCTTC.

The table lists this clonotype with a few counts. The chain carries TRBV2 and TRBJ2-7, with unresolved D. This CDR3 is built from 12 residues. Germline CDR1 and CDR2: SNHLY and FYNNEI. V was pared by 8 bases and J by 5 bases, with 13 bases between. The CDR3 coding sequence is TGTGCCAGCTTTGCCGTGGCCAACGAGCAGTACGTC. This codes for CASFAVANEQYV.